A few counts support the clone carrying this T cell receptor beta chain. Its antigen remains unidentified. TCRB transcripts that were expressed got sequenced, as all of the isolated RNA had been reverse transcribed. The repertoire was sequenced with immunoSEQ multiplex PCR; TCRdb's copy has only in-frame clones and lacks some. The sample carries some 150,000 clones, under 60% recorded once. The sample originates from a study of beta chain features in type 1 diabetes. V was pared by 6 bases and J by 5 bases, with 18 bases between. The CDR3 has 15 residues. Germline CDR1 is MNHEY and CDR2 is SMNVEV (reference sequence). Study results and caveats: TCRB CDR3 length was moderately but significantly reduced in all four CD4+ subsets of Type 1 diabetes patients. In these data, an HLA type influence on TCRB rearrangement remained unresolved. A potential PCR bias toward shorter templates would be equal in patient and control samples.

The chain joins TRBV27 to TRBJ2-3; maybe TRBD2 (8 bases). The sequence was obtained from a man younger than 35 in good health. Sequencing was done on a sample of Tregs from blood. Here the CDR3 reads CASRRGQRELDTQYF. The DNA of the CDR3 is TGTGCCAGCAGAAGGGGACAGCGGGAGTTAGATACGCAGTATTTT.